Listed below are T cell receptor beta chains from one sample, sequenced in a study of blood T cell repertoires in COVID-19. Using immunoSEQ multiplex PCR, the repertoire was profiled, and TCRdb retains in-frame clones only, with some absent. The data show around 100,000 clones, with about 90% seen just once and roughly 17% held by the top ten. Sequenced sample: peripheral blood. The receptors derive from a man aged 45-60 years with acute or convalescent COVID-19. The CDR3 runs from the conserved cysteine through the conserved F or W. The order of the fields is V gene, D gene, CDR3 protein. D genes are given only for firm matches.

V gene: TRBV25-1
D gene: TRBD1
CDR3 protein: CASSELGAGGNYGYTF

V gene: TRBV7-8
D gene: TRBD2
CDR3 protein: CASSLGELAGAFTYEQYF

V gene: TRBV6-1
D gene: -
CDR3 protein: CASSEAASAQPQHF

V gene: TRBV12-5
D gene: -
CDR3 protein: CASATRGRVEGGTDTQYF

V gene: TRBV7-2
D gene: TRBD2
CDR3 protein: CASSPRGRGGTDTQYF

V gene: TRBV10-3
D gene: -
CDR3 protein: CAISGQSYEQYF

V gene: TRBV5-8
D gene: -
CDR3 protein: CASSLRSTWRETQYF

V gene: TRBV13
D gene: TRBD1
CDR3 protein: CASSKRGTGAYEQYF

V gene: TRBV27
D gene: TRBD1
CDR3 protein: CASSLSKGVDRGRRNSPLHF

V gene: TRBV6-5
D gene: -
CDR3 protein: CASKQGNQPQHF

V gene: TRBV28
D gene: -
CDR3 protein: CASWEGSSYNSPLHF

V gene: TRBV3-1/TRBV3-2
D gene: TRBD1
CDR3 protein: CASSQAMRQGDQPQHF

V gene: TRBV4-1
D gene: TRBD1
CDR3 protein: CASSQGQSPYNEQFF

V gene: TRBV21-1
D gene: -
CDR3 protein: CAIPRGAGAGGNTIYF

V gene: TRBV5-1
D gene: TRBD2
CDR3 protein: CASNSGGFYEQYF

V gene: TRBV16
D gene: TRBD2
CDR3 protein: CASSQSPGLAGGKQYF

V gene: TRBV14
D gene: TRBD2
CDR3 protein: CASSQGLAVRETQYF

V gene: TRBV9
D gene: TRBD2
CDR3 protein: CASSVGEGITGELFF

V gene: TRBV18
D gene: TRBD1
CDR3 protein: CASSPQGAEAFF

V gene: TRBV29-1
D gene: -
CDR3 protein: CSVDSGTDTQYF

V gene: TRBV5-1
D gene: -
CDR3 protein: CASSLGLGLTGELFF

V gene: TRBV2
D gene: TRBD2
CDR3 protein: CASSGEGGDTQYF

V gene: TRBV5-8
D gene: -
CDR3 protein: CASSLVFGRDNQPQHF

V gene: TRBV9
D gene: -
CDR3 protein: CASSVQTSLRGELFF

V gene: TRBV5-6
D gene: TRBD1
CDR3 protein: CASSSGTGHPPEAFF

V gene: TRBV7-8
D gene: -
CDR3 protein: CASSRQTGNTEAFF

V gene: TRBV7-9
D gene: TRBD2
CDR3 protein: CASIPPASGVDETQYF

V gene: TRBV7-2
D gene: -
CDR3 protein: CASSYRYQETQYF

V gene: TRBV4-2
D gene: TRBD1
CDR3 protein: CASSQAQGSTNEKLFF

V gene: TRBV3-1/TRBV3-2
D gene: -
CDR3 protein: CASSQWTIPNEQFF

V gene: TRBV3-1/TRBV3-2
D gene: TRBD1
CDR3 protein: CASSQAGGLNEKLFF

V gene: TRBV5-1
D gene: -
CDR3 protein: CASSLPGANVLTF

V gene: TRBV7-2
D gene: -
CDR3 protein: CASSFGSGHQPQHF

V gene: TRBV6-2/TRBV6-3
D gene: -
CDR3 protein: CASSPRGQANYGYTF

V gene: TRBV5-6
D gene: -
CDR3 protein: CASSLVAGAEAFF

V gene: TRBV18
D gene: TRBD1
CDR3 protein: CASSPGQEPYEQYF

V gene: TRBV18
D gene: TRBD2
CDR3 protein: CASSLAGDSTDTQYF

V gene: TRBV18
D gene: TRBD1
CDR3 protein: CASSGTGGEKLFF

V gene: TRBV7-2
D gene: TRBD2
CDR3 protein: CASRRNRAGANEQYF

V gene: TRBV29-1
D gene: TRBD1
CDR3 protein: CSVTPRTGVGNTEAFF

V gene: TRBV7-8
D gene: TRBD2
CDR3 protein: CASSPGGLGAKNIQYF

V gene: TRBV2
D gene: TRBD1
CDR3 protein: CASRGWDRQGYEQYF

V gene: TRBV20-1
D gene: -
CDR3 protein: CSAPDTEAFF

V gene: TRBV6-1
D gene: -
CDR3 protein: CASSERGGSTEAFF

V gene: TRBV3-1/TRBV3-2
D gene: TRBD1
CDR3 protein: CASSQTQGALGSPLHF

V gene: TRBV2
D gene: -
CDR3 protein: CASAASGGSYEQYF

V gene: TRBV11-2
D gene: TRBD2
CDR3 protein: CASSLAASGGLTGELFF

V gene: TRBV6-5
D gene: -
CDR3 protein: CASSYSTSLHTGELFF

V gene: TRBV5-6
D gene: -
CDR3 protein: CASRGAARQGLTDTQYF

V gene: TRBV5-4
D gene: TRBD1
CDR3 protein: CASSLDRGREQYF

V gene: TRBV28
D gene: TRBD2
CDR3 protein: CASLRGANEQFF

V gene: TRBV28
D gene: -
CDR3 protein: CASSLGGGFNQPQHF

V gene: TRBV27
D gene: -
CDR3 protein: CASSGRGHEQYF

V gene: TRBV6-5
D gene: TRBD2
CDR3 protein: CASSRLAGGTDTQYF